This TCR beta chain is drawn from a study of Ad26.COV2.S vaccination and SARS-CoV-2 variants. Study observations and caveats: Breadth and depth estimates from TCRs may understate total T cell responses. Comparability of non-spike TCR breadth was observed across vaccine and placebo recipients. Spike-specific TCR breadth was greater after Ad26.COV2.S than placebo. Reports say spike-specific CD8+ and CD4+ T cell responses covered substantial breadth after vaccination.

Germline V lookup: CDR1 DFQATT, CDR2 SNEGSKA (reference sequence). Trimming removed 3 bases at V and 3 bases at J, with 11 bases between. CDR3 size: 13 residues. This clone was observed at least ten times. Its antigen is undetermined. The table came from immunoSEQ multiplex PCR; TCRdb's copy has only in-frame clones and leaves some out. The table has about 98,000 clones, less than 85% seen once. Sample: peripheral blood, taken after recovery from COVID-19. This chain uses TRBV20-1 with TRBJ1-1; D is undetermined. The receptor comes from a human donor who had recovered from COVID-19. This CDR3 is CSASRQAYTEAFF. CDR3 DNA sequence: TGCAGTGCTAGTAGGCAGGCCTACACTGAAGCTTTCTTT.